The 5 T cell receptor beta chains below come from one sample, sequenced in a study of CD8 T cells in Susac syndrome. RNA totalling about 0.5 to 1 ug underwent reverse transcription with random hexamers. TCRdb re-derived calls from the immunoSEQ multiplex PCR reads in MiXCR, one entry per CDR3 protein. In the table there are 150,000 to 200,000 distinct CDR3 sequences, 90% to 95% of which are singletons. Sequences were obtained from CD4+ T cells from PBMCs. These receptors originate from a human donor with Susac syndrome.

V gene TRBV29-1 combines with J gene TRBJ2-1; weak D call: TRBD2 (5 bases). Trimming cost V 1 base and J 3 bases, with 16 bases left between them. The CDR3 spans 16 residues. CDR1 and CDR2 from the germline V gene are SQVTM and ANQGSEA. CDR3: CSVEGGTSHDYNEQFF. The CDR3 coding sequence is TGCAGCGTTGAAGGCGGAACTAGTCATGACTACAATGAGCAGTTCTTC.

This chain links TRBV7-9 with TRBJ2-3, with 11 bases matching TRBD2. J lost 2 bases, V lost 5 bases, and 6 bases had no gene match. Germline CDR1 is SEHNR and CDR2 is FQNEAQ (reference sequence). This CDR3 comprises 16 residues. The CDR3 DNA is TGTGCCAGCAGCAAGGCTAGCGGGGGGTACACAGATACGCAGTATTTT. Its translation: CASSKASGGYTDTQYF. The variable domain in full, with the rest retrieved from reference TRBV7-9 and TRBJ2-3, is DTGVSQNPRHKITKRGQNVTFRCDPISEHNRLYWYRQTLGQGPEFLTYFQNEAQLEKSRLLSDRFSAERPKGSFSTLEIQRTEQGDSAMYLCASSKASGGYTDTQYFGPGTRLTVL.

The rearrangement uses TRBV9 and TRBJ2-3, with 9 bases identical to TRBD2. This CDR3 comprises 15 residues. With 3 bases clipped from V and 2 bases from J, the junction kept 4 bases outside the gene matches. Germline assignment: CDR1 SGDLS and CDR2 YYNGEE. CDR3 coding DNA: TGTGCCAGCAGCGAGACTAGCGGATTCACAGATACGCAGTATTTT. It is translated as CASSETSGFTDTQYF.

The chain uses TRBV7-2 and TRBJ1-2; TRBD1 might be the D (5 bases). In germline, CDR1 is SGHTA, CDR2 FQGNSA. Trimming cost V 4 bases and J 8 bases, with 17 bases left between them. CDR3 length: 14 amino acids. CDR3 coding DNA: TGTGCCAGCAGCTCCCGGGACGGCACTTCGGGCTACACCTTC. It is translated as CASSSRDGTSGYTF.

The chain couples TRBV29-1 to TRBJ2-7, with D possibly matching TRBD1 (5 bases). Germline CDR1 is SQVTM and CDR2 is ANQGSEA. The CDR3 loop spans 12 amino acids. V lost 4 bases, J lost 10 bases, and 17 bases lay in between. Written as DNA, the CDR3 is TGCAGCGTTGCAGGGTCCGACGAATACCAGTACTTC. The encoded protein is CSVAGSDEYQYF.